A selection of T cell receptor beta chains follows, all from one sample in a study of identical twins. One entry per CDR3 protein, called by TCRdb with MiXCR from the 5' RACE reads. This sample carries about 720,000 distinct CDR3 sequences, 15% to 20% of them seen once, and the ten largest clones take around 12%. This sample was shared with a second study, whose subject was T cells expressing NK-cell markers.

The sequenced sample consisted of PBMCs. These TCRs come from a woman aged 18 to 35 in good health. Both conserved end residues are part of each CDR3. Fields, in order: D gene, CDR3 length, J gene, V gene, clone size, CDR3 protein, CDR3 DNA. The D gene is left open where the match is weak. Not every row has a clone size; where given, it reads once, few, many or a size class.

>TRBD1|14|TRBJ1-1|TRBV10-3|few
CAISGTGLNTEAFF
TGTGCCATCAGTGGGACAGGCCTGAACACTGAAGCTTTCTTT
>NA|11|TRBJ2-7|TRBV20-1|many
CSASAANEQYF
TGCAGTGCTAGTGCAGCAAACGAGCAGTACTTC
>NA|15|TRBJ1-2|TRBV15|few
CATSSQGRGSYGYTF
TGTGCCACCAGCTCCCAAGGGAGGGGGTCCTATGGCTACACCTTC
>TRBD1|14|TRBJ2-4|TRBV20-1|few
CSAPDRGGENIQYF
TGCAGTGCCCCTGACAGGGGTGGAGAAAACATTCAGTACTTC
>NA|16|TRBJ2-4|TRBV21-1|few
CASSSPGTSAKNIQYF
TGTGCCAGCAGCTCGCCGGGGACTAGCGCCAAAAACATTCAGTACTTC
>NA|13|TRBJ2-3|TRBV24-1|few
CATGEPSTDTQYF
TGTGCCACCGGGGAGCCTAGCACAGATACGCAGTATTTT
>NA|14|TRBJ2-1|TRBV7-9|NA
CASSLPTGTHEQFF
TGTGCCAGCAGCTTACCGACAGGGACTCATGAGCAGTTCTTC
>NA|11|TRBJ2-7|TRBV20-1|NA
CSASNQEEQYF
TGCAGTGCTAGTAACCAGGAGGAGCAGTACTTC
>TRBD2|16|TRBJ2-1|TRBV27|NA
CASSYLAGVGRNEQFF
TGTGCCAGCAGTTACCTAGCGGGAGTGGGACGCAATGAGCAGTTCTTC
>NA|11|TRBJ2-1|TRBV20-1|NA
CSAGGQNEQFF
TGCAGTGCCGGGGGGCAGAATGAGCAGTTCTTC
>NA|17|TRBJ2-7|TRBV27|NA
CASSLYAGTTIRVRQYF
TGTGCCAGCAGTTTATACGCCGGGACAACCATACGTGTACGGCAGTACTTC
>TRBD1|15|TRBJ1-1|TRBV12-3/TRBV12-4|many
CASSLGQGMNTEAFF
TGTGCCAGCAGCCTGGGACAGGGCATGAACACTGAAGCTTTCTTT
>NA|13|TRBJ1-1|TRBV5-1|NA
CASSLAQEAEAFF
TGCGCCAGCAGTTTGGCTCAGGAGGCTGAAGCTTTCTTT
>NA|16|TRBJ2-5|TRBV6-8|NA
CASSKGVGRDEETQYF
TGTGCCAGCAGCAAGGGAGTTGGTAGGGACGAGGAGACCCAGTACTTC
>NA|15|TRBJ2-6|TRBV5-1|few
CASSPQNSGANVLTF
TGCGCCAGCAGCCCTCAGAACTCTGGGGCCAACGTCCTGACTTTC
>NA|12|TRBJ2-3|TRBV24-1|NA
CATSDPGDTQYF
TGTGCCACCAGTGATCCCGGAGATACGCAGTATTTT
>NA|12|TRBJ2-3|TRBV29-1|few
CSVDLGADTQYF
TGCAGCGTAGACCTAGGAGCAGATACGCAGTATTTT
>TRBD2|16|TRBJ2-7|TRBV20-1|NA
CSARGRLAGDPYEQYF
TGCAGTGCTAGGGGCCGGCTAGCGGGAGACCCCTACGAGCAGTACTTC
>NA|12|TRBJ1-1|TRBV20-1|NA
CSALTGNTEAFF
TGCAGTGCTTTGACGGGGAACACTGAAGCTTTCTTT
>TRBD1|15|TRBJ2-1|TRBV14|few
CASSPRTGAYNEQFF
TGTGCCAGCAGCCCACGGACAGGAGCCTACAATGAGCAGTTCTTC
>NA|13|TRBJ1-2|TRBV10-3|many
CAALRTQLGGYTF
TGTGCCGCCCTCCGGACCCAATTAGGTGGCTACACCTTC
>NA|14|TRBJ1-2|TRBV20-1|few
CSARAQLANYGYTF
TGCAGTGCTAGGGCCCAGTTAGCTAACTATGGCTACACCTTC
>NA|13|TRBJ2-3|TRBV4-3|NA
CASSRLVADTQYF
TGCGCCAGCAGCCGCCTTGTAGCGGATACGCAGTATTTT
>NA|12|TRBJ2-7|TRBV20-1|NA
CSASRGSYEQYF
TGCAGTGCTTCGAGGGGTTCCTACGAGCAGTACTTC
>TRBD1|11|TRBJ1-2|TRBV2|NA
CATPEGQGYTF
TGTGCCACTCCGGAGGGACAGGGCTACACCTTC
>NA|13|TRBJ2-1|TRBV6-6|NA
CASSQDLLGEQFF
TGTGCCAGCAGTCAGGACCTTCTGGGTGAGCAGTTCTTC
>NA|14|TRBJ1-4|TRBV20-1|NA
CSANRATTNEKLFF
TGCAGTGCGAACCGGGCCACAACTAATGAAAAACTGTTTTTT
>NA|13|TRBJ1-1|TRBV29-1|NA
CSVVMQLNTEAFF
TGCAGCGTTGTTATGCAGCTTAACACTGAAGCTTTCTTT
>NA|15|TRBJ2-5|TRBV10-3|few
CAISVTGTKAETQYF
TGTGCCATCAGTGTCACCGGGACCAAAGCAGAGACCCAGTACTTC
>TRBD2|14|TRBJ2-1|TRBV20-1|once
CSARPTSPDNEQFF
TGCAGTGCTAGACCGACTAGCCCGGACAATGAGCAGTTCTTC
>NA|16|TRBJ2-7|TRBV5-1|NA
CASRQMPDFASYEQYF
TGCGCCAGCAGACAGATGCCGGACTTTGCCTCCTACGAGCAGTACTTC
>NA|13|TRBJ2-7|TRBV6-2/TRBV6-3|NA
CAIGQGAVYEQYF
TGTGCCATCGGACAAGGAGCCGTCTACGAGCAGTACTTC
>NA|13|TRBJ2-3|TRBV12-3/TRBV12-4|many
CASSLALTDTQYF
TGTGCCAGCAGTTTAGCGTTGACAGATACGCAGTATTTT
>TRBD1|16|TRBJ2-1|TRBV7-3|NA
CASSPQGDPTYNEQFF
TGTGCCAGCAGCCCCCAGGGGGACCCCACCTACAATGAGCAGTTCTTC